This TCR beta chain was sequenced in a study of blood T cell repertoires in COVID-19. The table came from immunoSEQ multiplex PCR; TCRdb's copy has only in-frame clones and leaves some out. Of 30,000 or so clones listed, about nine tenths are singletons. With 2 bases removed from V and 4 bases from J, the gap between germline ends came to 11 bases. Germline V lookup: CDR1 LGHNT, CDR2 FRNRAP. The CDR3 runs to 14 residues. This clonotype was sampled from a man in his fifties or sixties with active COVID-19. The chain recombines TRBV12-5 with TRBJ2-5; the D gene is possibly TRBD1 (5 bases). Sequenced: peripheral blood. The CDR3 region is CASGLSPGLETQYF. Here the CDR3 DNA reads TGTGCTAGTGGTTTGTCTCCAGGGTTAGAGACCCAGTACTTC.